Below, 4 T cell receptor beta chains from the same sample are listed, as sequenced in a study of Ad26.COV2.S vaccination and SARS-CoV-2 variants. Sequenced by immunoSEQ multiplex PCR; TCRdb stores in-frame clones only, minus some. The sample yields 500,000 or so clones, roughly 87% seen once. Treatment denoted: around 19 received Ad26.COV2.S at low or high dose, single or two shots; several received placebo; per-sample allocation not given. Sampling took place 63 days after the first vaccine or placebo injection. Material: peripheral blood, obtained in a trial of Ad26.COV2.S vaccine versus placebo. The receptor set was obtained from a person between 18 and 60 years old who received the Ad26.COV2.S COVID-19 vaccine or a placebo.

The chain combines TRBV18 with TRBJ2-1; either TRBD1 or TRBD2 may supply D (5 bases each). Trimming shortened V by 3 bases and J by 8 bases, and 14 bases separated the two germline ends. This CDR3 has 14 residues. Germline V lookup: CDR1 KGHSH, CDR2 LQKENI. CDR3 nucleotides: TGTGCCAGCTCACCCGGGACGGAGGACGATGAGCAGTTCTTC. Translation: CASSPGTEDDEQFF.

The chain has TRBV11-2 and TRBJ1-4; TRBD1 aligns across 8 bases. The CDR3 has 16 amino acids. V lost 3 bases and J lost 6; bases outside the gene matches: 9. Germline V gene lookup returns CDR1 SGHAT and CDR2 FQNNGV. The CDR3 DNA reads TGTGCCAGCAGCTTTGCCCCAGGGGGCGGCCATGAAAAACTGTTTTTT. This encodes CASSFAPGGGHEKLFF.

The J gene is TRBJ2-3, the V gene TRBV7-9; 10 bases line up with TRBD2. The CDR3 extends over 15 amino acids. From germline, CDR1 is SEHNR and CDR2 FQNEAQ (reference sequence). The V gene end was trimmed by 5 bases and the J gene end by 3 bases; junction bases not matched to a gene: 5. The CDR3 DNA reads as TGTGCCAGCAGCCCCACTAGCGGGACAACAGATACGCAGTATTTT. Translated: CASSPTSGTTDTQYF.

V usage is TRBV4-1 and J usage is TRBJ1-6, with 7 bases matching TRBD1. The trim removed 1 base at V and 9 bases at J, leaving 12 bases unmatched. Per germline, CDR1 MGHRA and CDR2 YSYEKL. This CDR3 has 17 amino acids. The CDR3 reads CASSQAIRGTASSPLHF. In DNA, the CDR3 is TGCGCCAGCAGCCAAGCGATCCGAGGGACAGCCTCTTCACCCCTCCACTTT.